This TCR beta chain is drawn from a study of cytomegalovirus exposure and HLA in healthy donors. Here immunoSEQ multiplex PCR was the method, and the copy in TCRdb shows in-frame clones only, minus some. The sample includes under 150,000 clones, about 88% of them seen just once. On this clone: What it binds is unknown.

Whole-study findings and limits: Rarity held for most TCR sequences, but there were some public TCRs that occurred in many donors. The classifier reportedly diagnosed cytomegalovirus status with high sensitivity and specificity. Subsequent analysis showed first-cohort TCR clusters tending to co-occur in some 120 validation repertoires.

Trimming left V 0 bases short and J 3 bases short, with 9 bases between. CDR1 and CDR2 (germline): SGHRS, YFSETQ. The CDR3 runs 14 residues. The sequencing input was PBMCs. The genes are TRBV5-1 and TRBJ1-2, with a tentative D call TRBD1 (5 bases). The TCR sequence derives from a man aged 18 to 29 in good health and CMV-seropositive. CDR3 nucleotide sequence: TGCGCCAGCAGCTTGGAGTGGGGCCACTATGGCTACACCTTC. Protein product: CASSLEWGHYGYTF. Full variable domain (missing parts from reference TRBV5-1 and TRBJ1-2): KAGVTQTPRYLIKTRGQQVTLSCSPISGHRSVSWYQQTPGQGLQFLFEYFSETQRNKGNFPGRFSGRQFSNSRSEMNVSTLELGDSALYLCASSLEWGHYGYTFGSGTRLTVV.